Below, 30 T cell receptor beta chains from the same sample are listed, as sequenced in a study of cytomegalovirus exposure and HLA in healthy donors. A multiplex PCR was run with 60 Vbeta primers and 13 Jbeta primers. Only in-frame clones appear in the TCRdb table, and some are missing; sequencing was by immunoSEQ multiplex PCR. The sample contains 220,000 or so clones, around 73% of which appear only once. The specimen was PBMCs. The receptor source for this set is a male donor in good health and CMV-seronegative.

The chain couples TRBV11-2 to TRBJ1-1, with D possibly being TRBD1 (6 bases). The CDR3 is 15 residues long. V dropped 0 bases and J dropped 1 base, with 9 bases sitting between them. Germline assignment: CDR1 SGHAT and CDR2 FQNNGV. As DNA, the CDR3 is TGTGCCAGCAGCTTAGATCTGGGACAGAACACTGAAGCTTTCTTT. Its protein is CASSLDLGQNTEAFF.

This chain joins TRBV4-2 and TRBJ2-7; 8 nucleotides line up with TRBD1. This CDR3 has 17 residues. V dropped 1 base and J dropped 1; count of bases not matched to a gene: 9. Germline V CDR1 and CDR2: LGHNA, YNFKEQ. The CDR3 DNA reads TGTGCCAGCAGCCAAGCGTTTCCCAGGGGGCCATCCTACGAGCAGTACTTC. It translates to CASSQAFPRGPSYEQYF.

V usage is TRBV19 and J usage is TRBJ2-7, with TRBD2 matching over 14 bases. This CDR3 is built from 17 residues. Per germline, CDR1 LNHDA and CDR2 SQIVND (reference sequence). Losses at the gene ends were 4 bases for V and 7 bases for J; bases not matched to a gene: 12. CDR3 sequence reads: CASSTGTSGSTFGEQYF. As DNA, the CDR3 is TGTGCCAGTAGTACCGGGACTAGCGGGAGTACCTTTGGGGAGCAGTACTTC.

The chain couples TRBV11-3 to TRBJ2-1; 9 nucleotides match TRBD2. The CDR3 totals 17 residues. CDR1 and CDR2 (germline): SGHNT, YENEEA. The trim removed 4 bases at V and 7 bases at J, leaving 14 bases unmatched. The CDR3 sequence: CASSSPGGSGSGNEQFF. CDR3 coding DNA: TGTGCCAGCAGCTCCCCGGGGGGTAGCGGGAGCGGTAATGAGCAGTTCTTC.

This clone turned up a few times. As DNA, the CDR3 is TGTGCCAGCAGTTACTCCGCAGGGGGCAGAGTAGATACGCAGTATTTT. Translated, it gives CASSYSAGGRVDTQYF. V and J are TRBV6-5 and TRBJ2-3; 8 bases agree with TRBD1. The CDR3 loop spans 16 amino acids. V lost 0 bases, J lost 5 bases, and 7 bases stayed unmatched. CDR1 is MNHEY and CDR2 is SVGAGI in the germline V gene.

The chain has TRBV18 and TRBJ1-5, with D perhaps TRBD1 (6 bases). The CDR3 has 16 amino acids. Germline V gene sequence: CDR1 KGHSH, CDR2 LQKENI. V shed 6 bases and J shed 1 base, with 16 bases lying between them. CDR3 sequence reads: CASSPEGGASNQPQHF. DNA for the CDR3: TGTGCCAGCTCCCCGGAGGGGGGGGCGAGCAATCAGCCCCAGCATTTT.

V gene TRBV5-6 combines with J gene TRBJ2-5; 12 bases map to TRBD2. The ends lost 3 bases at V and 5 bases at J; junction bases unmatched: 5. Germline values: CDR1 SGHDT, CDR2 YYEEEE. This CDR3 region has 15 residues. DNA for the CDR3: TGTGCCAGCAGCTCGAGACTAGCGGGAGCGGAGACCCAGTACTTC. Its translation: CASSSRLAGAETQYF.

A single count supports this clone. The chain links TRBV5-6 to TRBJ2-3; 8 nucleotides align to TRBD1. The germline gives CDR1 SGHDT, CDR2 YYEEEE. V was clipped by 8 bases and J by 0 bases; unmatched bases: 5. CDR3 length: 14 residues. In DNA, the CDR3 is TGTGCCAGTATGTACAGGGGGAGCACAGATACGCAGTATTTT. Its protein product is CASMYRGSTDTQYF.

The V call is TRBV5-1, the J call TRBJ2-5, with TRBD2 matching over 7 bases. The CDR3 covers 17 residues. The V gene end was trimmed by 0 bases and the J gene end by 4 bases; junction bases not matched to a gene: 12. Germline assignment: CDR1 SGHRS and CDR2 YFSETQ. The CDR3 loop is CASSLAIGRGVRETQYF. The CDR3 bases are TGCGCCAGCAGCTTGGCCATAGGTCGGGGGGTTCGAGAGACCCAGTACTTC.

The J gene is TRBJ2-1, the V gene TRBV30; 7 positions agree with TRBD2. The CDR3 spans 15 residues. The V and J ends lost 0 bases and 9 bases, in that order; junction bases with no gene match: 11. The germline CDR1 and CDR2 sequences are GTSNPN and SVGIG (reference sequence). In nucleotides, the CDR3 is TGTGCCTGGAGTGTACGGGAGCGGGATTCCGGTGAGCAGTTCTTC. As protein: CAWSVRERDSGEQFF.

This chain connects TRBV19 to TRBJ1-2; D gene unclear. CDR1 LNHDA and CDR2 SQIVND come from the germline V gene (reference sequence). The ends were cut back, 3 bases at V and 8 bases at J, with 13 bases in the middle. This CDR3 is 13 amino acids long. The CDR3 sequence: CASSISGNNGYTF. The CDR3 region has the DNA TGTGCCAGTAGTATTTCCGGGAACAACGGCTACACCTTC.

The gene calls are TRBV19 and TRBJ2-7, with TRBD2 as a possible D gene (5 bases). V dropped 5 bases and J dropped 3 bases, with 26 bases sitting between them. This CDR3 contains 18 residues. CDR1 and CDR2 from the germline V gene are LNHDA and SQIVND (reference sequence). The DNA of the CDR3 is TGTGCCAGTAGTCTTAGAGGAGACACCCAAAGTGACTACTACGAGCAGTACTTC. Translation gives CASSLRGDTQSDYYEQYF.

V gene TRBV6-1 combines with J gene TRBJ1-1, with TRBD1 matching over 10 bases. Germline V CDR1 and CDR2: MNHNS, SASEGT. CDR3 length: 15 residues. J gave up 7 bases and V 7 bases, and 12 bases lay outside the gene matches. This CDR3 is CASNGGRTGGVEAFF. DNA of the CDR3: TGTGCCAGCAATGGAGGAAGGACAGGGGGGGTTGAAGCTTTCTTT.

The chain employs TRBV28 and TRBJ2-3; the D gene is possibly TRBD2 (5 bases). The CDR3 is 16 residues long. CDR1 and CDR2 from the germline V gene are MDHEN and SYDVKM. V was shortened by 5 bases and J by 2 bases, with 17 bases between the two germline ends. The DNA of the CDR3 is TGTGCCAGCAGTCCCGGTTTGCAGCGGACCACAGATACGCAGTATTTT. Amino acids: CASSPGLQRTTDTQYF.

The chain employs TRBV7-8 and TRBJ2-7; TRBD1 aligns across 9 bases. Unmatched junction bases numbered 4, after V lost 1 base and J lost 6 bases. The CDR3 runs 14 residues. Germline V gene lookup returns CDR1 SGHVS and CDR2 FQNEAQ. The DNA of the CDR3 is TGTGCCAGCAGCTTAGGGGGACAGGGCCCCGAGCAGTACTTC. Its translation: CASSLGGQGPEQYF. The variable domain in full, completed from reference TRBV7-8 and TRBJ2-7, reads GAGVSQSPRYKVAKRGQDVALRCDPISGHVSLFWYQQALGQGPEFLTYFQNEAQLDKSGLPSDRFFAERPEGSVSTLKIQRTQQEDSAVYLCASSLGGQGPEQYFGPGTRLTVT.

The V and J genes are TRBV27 and TRBJ2-1; 11 bases match TRBD2. V was pared by 2 bases and J by 6 bases, with 6 bases of the junction left unmatched. The CDR3 contains 16 residues. Germline-derived CDR1 and CDR2 are MNHEY and SMNVEV (reference sequence). For the CDR3, the DNA is TGTGCCAGCAGTTTAATAGCGGGAGGGCCCGGCAATGAGCAGTTCTTC. Translated, it gives CASSLIAGGPGNEQFF.

This clone has only one observation. CDR3 in amino acids: CASSKQGATDTQYF. CDR3 DNA sequence: TGTGCCAGCTCAAAACAGGGTGCCACAGATACGCAGTATTTT. The chain joins TRBV18 to TRBJ2-3; perhaps TRBD1 as D (6 bases). The CDR3 is 14 amino acids. Germline CDR1 and CDR2: KGHSH and LQKENI. V lost 5 bases and J lost 2, with 11 bases in between.

The chain uses TRBV27 and TRBJ2-5; 13 bases align to TRBD2. Germline V gene lookup returns CDR1 MNHEY and CDR2 SMNVEV (reference sequence). With V trimmed by 4 bases and J by 1 base, 3 bases remained unmatched. This CDR3 is built from 16 residues. The CDR3 DNA is TGTGCCAGCAGTTCGGGACTAGCGGGAACCCAAGAGACCCAGTACTTC. Translation: CASSSGLAGTQETQYF.

The rearrangement links TRBV29-1 to TRBJ1-3; TRBD1 matches at 8 bases. V shed 4 bases, J shed 2 bases, and the junction held 4 bases outside the gene matches. Per the germline V gene, CDR1 is SQVTM and CDR2 is ANQGSEA. The CDR3 spans 14 residues. The CDR3 reads CSVGARGPGNTIYF. The CDR3 DNA reads as TGCAGCGTTGGAGCCAGGGGGCCTGGAAACACCATATATTTT.

The rearrangement uses TRBV27 and TRBJ2-1; the match to TRBD2 covers 7 bases. Germline CDR1 reads MNHEY; CDR2 reads SMNVEV (reference sequence). J gave up 8 bases and V 5 bases, and 3 bases lay outside the gene matches. The CDR3 loop spans 12 amino acids. CDR3 coding DNA: TGTGCCAGCAGTCCGGGGGGAGATGAGCAGTTCTTC. It is translated as CASSPGGDEQFF.

The genes are TRBV4-2 and TRBJ1-5; D is possibly TRBD1 (6 bases). The germline V gene encodes CDR1 LGHNA and CDR2 YNFKEQ. The CDR3 has 15 amino acids. Trimming cost V 0 bases and J 4 bases, with 10 bases left between them. CDR3 sequence (DNA): TGTGCCAGCAGCCAAGAAAACAGGGCAAATCAGCCCCAGCATTTT. Protein: CASSQENRANQPQHF.

About this clone: This sample includes further DNA sequences coding for the same CDR3. The chain carries TRBV9 and TRBJ2-1, with D possibly matching TRBD2 (6 bases). Trimming stripped 0 bases from V and 0 bases from J, with 10 bases between. This CDR3 has 16 residues. Germline values: CDR1 SGDLS, CDR2 YYNGEE. In DNA, the CDR3 is TGTGCCAGCAGCGTAGGAGCGGGTAGCTCCTACAATGAGCAGTTCTTC. It translates to CASSVGAGSSYNEQFF.

This chain links TRBV27 with TRBJ2-7, with D hard to call. The CDR3 covers 11 residues. The germline V and J ends were trimmed by 0 bases and 10 bases, with 7 bases remaining between them. From germline, CDR1 is MNHEY and CDR2 SMNVEV (reference sequence). CDR3 loop: CASSLSLVQYF. CDR3 sequence (DNA): TGTGCCAGCAGTTTATCCCTCGTCCAGTACTTC.

The table lists this clone with a few counts. This rearrangement joins TRBV5-5 to TRBJ2-7; D unresolved. Germline-derived CDR1 and CDR2 are SGHKS and YYEKEE (reference sequence). Trimming removed 4 bases at V and 3 bases at J, with 11 bases between. The CDR3 is made up of 13 amino acids. CDR3 amino acids: CASSLSPNYEQYF. DNA for the CDR3: TGTGCCAGCAGCCTTAGCCCAAACTACGAGCAGTACTTC.

The V gene is TRBV11-2, the J gene TRBJ2-2, with no clear D. Trimming shortened V by 5 bases and J by 7 bases, and 8 bases separated the two germline ends. The CDR3 consists of 12 residues. Germline loops: CDR1 SGHAT, CDR2 FQNNGV. CDR3 amino acids: CASSRSNGELFF. Here the CDR3 DNA reads TGTGCCAGCAGCCGGAGTAACGGGGAGCTGTTTTTT.

This chain connects TRBV14 to TRBJ1-5; D perhaps matches TRBD1 (5 bases). Germline lookup yields CDR1 SGHDN and CDR2 FVKESK. Trimming stripped 0 bases from V and 0 bases from J, with 12 bases between. The CDR3 is 17 residues long. CDR3: CASSQDRRGISNQPQHF. Written as DNA, the CDR3 is TGTGCCAGCAGCCAAGACCGGAGGGGTATTAGCAATCAGCCCCAGCATTTT.

The chain uses TRBV5-1 and TRBJ2-1, with TRBD1 matching over 11 bases. This CDR3 is built from 16 residues. Germline-derived CDR1 and CDR2 are SGHRS and YFSETQ. Trimming took 4 bases from V and 6 from J; bases not matched to a gene: 9. CDR3 sequence: CASSQATGTGGNEQFF. Here the CDR3 DNA reads TGCGCCAGCAGCCAAGCGACCGGGACAGGGGGCAATGAGCAGTTCTTC. Drawing the rest from reference TRBV5-1 and TRBJ2-1, the complete variable domain is KAGVTQTPRYLIKTRGQQVTLSCSPISGHRSVSWYQQTPGQGLQFLFEYFSETQRNKGNFPGRFSGRQFSNSRSEMNVSTLELGDSALYLCASSQATGTGGNEQFFGPGTRLTVL.

The chain combines TRBV6-5 with TRBJ1-1; no clear D. V lost 6 bases and J lost 3, with 11 bases in between. Looked up from germline, CDR1 is MNHEY and CDR2 is SVGAGI. The CDR3 is 13 residues long. The CDR3 coding sequence is TGTGCCAGCAGCCTAACTAGGTACACTGAAGCTTTCTTT. It is translated as CASSLTRYTEAFF.

The J gene is TRBJ2-1, the V gene TRBV9, with 8 bases that match TRBD2. The CDR3 sequence is 16 residues long. V lost 5 bases, J lost 8 bases, and 15 bases stayed unmatched. CDR1 is SGDLS, CDR2 YYNGEE, per germline. CDR3 nucleotides: TGTGCCAGCAGTATAGGGCTAGCGGGTCTCGGTCATGAGCAGTTCTTC. This translates into CASSIGLAGLGHEQFF.

The chain carries TRBV28 and TRBJ2-7, with D possibly matching TRBD2 (5 bases). V was cut by 7 bases and J by 4 bases, with 14 bases left in between. This CDR3 is 13 amino acids long. The germline V gene has CDR1 MDHEN and CDR2 SYDVKM. The CDR3 DNA is TGTGCCAGCATCACCTTCCGGGGTTACGAGCAGTACTTC. Its translation is CASITFRGYEQYF.